This TCR beta chain was sequenced during a study of Ad26.COV2.S vaccination and SARS-CoV-2 variants. The wider study: Into the muscle, Ad26.COV2.S was dosed once or twice, 56 days apart.

General study points: Total responses of T cells may have been underestimated by the analyses of TCR breadth and depth. Similar non-spike TCR breadth was observed in recipients of vaccine and of placebo.

The V end was cut by 2 bases, the J end by 5 bases, with 6 bases between. Germline CDR1 SGHAT, CDR2 FQNNGV. CDR3 length: 13 amino acids. Stated treatment: 15 to 20 received Ad26.COV2.S at low or high dose, single or two shots; five or six received placebo; per-sample allocation not given. After the first vaccine or placebo injection, samples were drawn on day 63. Participants' vaccine, an Ad26 vector, delivered Wuhan-strain SARS-CoV-2 spike. This clone was found once. Antigen specificity is unknown. Sequenced by immunoSEQ multiplex PCR; TCRdb stores in-frame clones only, minus some. This sample has over 350,000 clones, with approximately 86% found just once.

The sample here was peripheral blood, taken in a trial of Ad26.COV2.S vaccine versus placebo. The clonotype originates from a person aged 18-60 years who received the Ad26.COV2.S COVID-19 vaccine or a placebo. The chain couples TRBV11-2 to TRBJ1-4, with D unresolved. This CDR3 reads CASSLPENEKLFF. The CDR3 DNA reads TGTGCCAGCAGCTTACCAGAGAATGAAAAACTGTTTTTT. Full variable domain (missing parts from reference TRBV11-2 and TRBJ1-4): EAGVAQSPRYKIIEKRQSVAFWCNPISGHATLYWYQQILGQGPKLLIQFQNNGVVDDSQLPKDRFSAERLKGVDSTLKIQPAKLEDSAVYLCASSLPENEKLFFGSGTQLSVL.